A selection of T cell receptor beta chains follows, all from one sample in a study of cytomegalovirus exposure and HLA in healthy donors. Some clones are missing from TCRdb's copy, which holds only in-frame ones; the method was immunoSEQ multiplex PCR. This table has fewer than 120,000 clones, approximately 80% appearing once. Sequenced material: PBMCs. Receptors were obtained from a man aged 25-40 years in good health and CMV-seropositive. Both conserved end residues are part of each CDR3. D genes are given only for firm matches. The size of a clone is reported for some rows only, either as once, few or many, or as a class for expanded clones.

V gene: TRBV7-8
clone size: .
J gene: TRBJ1-2
D gene: .
CDR3 protein: CASSLVGEDYGYTF
CDR3 DNA: TGTGCCAGCAGCTTAGTGGGAGAGGACTATGGCTACACCTTC

V gene: TRBV19
clone size: .
J gene: TRBJ1-5
D gene: .
CDR3 protein: CASSIAGVQPQHF
CDR3 DNA: TGTGCCAGTAGTATAGCGGGGGTTCAGCCCCAGCATTTT

V gene: TRBV20-1
clone size: .
J gene: TRBJ2-7
D gene: .
CDR3 protein: CSATSGNEQYF
CDR3 DNA: TGCAGTGCTACTTCAGGGAACGAGCAGTACTTC

V gene: TRBV12-2
clone size: .
J gene: TRBJ2-5
D gene: .
CDR3 protein: CASRLKVDPRGETQYF
CDR3 DNA: TGTGCAAGTCGCTTGAAGGTTGACCCCCGGGGGGAGACCCAGTACTTC

V gene: TRBV7-9
clone size: large
J gene: TRBJ2-1
D gene: .
CDR3 protein: CASSDSLTENNEQFF
CDR3 DNA: TGTGCCAGCAGCGACAGCCTCACAGAGAACAATGAGCAGTTCTTC

V gene: TRBV6-1
clone size: .
J gene: TRBJ2-2
D gene: TRBD2
CDR3 protein: CASLSGSANTGELFF
CDR3 DNA: TGTGCCAGCCTCAGCGGGAGCGCGAACACCGGGGAGCTGTTTTTT

V gene: TRBV4-2
clone size: few
J gene: TRBJ1-2
D gene: TRBD1
CDR3 protein: CASSRTSGQVDGYTF
CDR3 DNA: TGTGCCAGCAGCCGGACGTCCGGACAGGTAGACGGCTACACCTTC

V gene: TRBV7-8
clone size: .
J gene: TRBJ2-1
D gene: .
CDR3 protein: CASSSISSYNEQFF
CDR3 DNA: TGTGCCAGCAGCTCCATTAGCTCCTACAATGAGCAGTTCTTC

V gene: TRBV2
clone size: .
J gene: TRBJ2-1
D gene: TRBD2
CDR3 protein: CASSEGSGGYNEQFF
CDR3 DNA: TGTGCCAGCAGCGAAGGTAGCGGGGGCTACAATGAGCAGTTCTTC

V gene: TRBV5-8
clone size: few
J gene: TRBJ2-3
D gene: TRBD1
CDR3 protein: CASSSGDRGNTQYF
CDR3 DNA: TGTGCCAGCAGCTCAGGGGACAGGGGGAATACGCAGTATTTT

V gene: TRBV19
clone size: .
J gene: TRBJ1-4
D gene: .
CDR3 protein: CASRSIYRVRDEKLFF
CDR3 DNA: TGTGCCAGTAGATCTATCTACAGGGTACGCGATGAAAAACTGTTTTTT

V gene: TRBV19
clone size: .
J gene: TRBJ1-6
D gene: TRBD1
CDR3 protein: CASWTGGEYNSPLHF
CDR3 DNA: TGTGCCAGTTGGACAGGGGGGGAATATAATTCACCCCTCCACTTT

V gene: TRBV5-6
clone size: .
J gene: TRBJ2-5
D gene: TRBD1
CDR3 protein: CASSLVARGIGTQYF
CDR3 DNA: TGTGCCAGCAGCTTGGTCGCCAGGGGGATTGGGACCCAGTACTTC

V gene: TRBV5-4
clone size: few
J gene: TRBJ1-2
D gene: TRBD1
CDR3 protein: CASSFIGDRGRGYTF
CDR3 DNA: TGTGCCAGCAGCTTTATAGGGGACAGGGGGCGAGGCTACACCTTC

V gene: TRBV6-1
clone size: .
J gene: TRBJ1-3
D gene: .
CDR3 protein: CASRTGQLGGNTIYF
CDR3 DNA: TGTGCCAGCAGAACTGGGCAGTTAGGTGGAAACACCATATATTTT

V gene: TRBV11-3
clone size: few
J gene: TRBJ1-6
D gene: TRBD1
CDR3 protein: CASSLTGVCPSSYNSPLHF
CDR3 DNA: TGTGCCAGCAGCTTGACAGGGGTCTGCCCAAGCTCCTATAATTCACCCCTCCACTTT

V gene: TRBV30
clone size: .
J gene: TRBJ2-3
D gene: TRBD2
CDR3 protein: CAWRASGATDTQYF
CDR3 DNA: TGTGCCTGGAGAGCTAGCGGGGCGACAGATACGCAGTATTTT

V gene: TRBV14
clone size: .
J gene: TRBJ2-1
D gene: .
CDR3 protein: CASSILTYNEQFF
CDR3 DNA: TGTGCCAGCAGCATCTTAACCTACAATGAGCAGTTCTTC

V gene: TRBV10-3
clone size: few
J gene: TRBJ2-7
D gene: .
CDR3 protein: CATSGEIPLEGGYF
CDR3 DNA: TGTGCCACCAGCGGCGAGATCCCTTTGGAGGGCGGTTACTTC

V gene: TRBV25-1
clone size: .
J gene: TRBJ1-3
D gene: TRBD1
CDR3 protein: CASSARDRGNTIYF
CDR3 DNA: TGTGCCAGCAGTGCCCGGGACAGAGGAAACACCATATATTTT

V gene: TRBV2
clone size: .
J gene: TRBJ2-3
D gene: TRBD2
CDR3 protein: CASRGLAGGPRTDTQYF
CDR3 DNA: TGTGCCAGCAGGGGACTAGCGGGGGGGCCTAGGACAGATACGCAGTATTTT

V gene: TRBV4-2
clone size: .
J gene: TRBJ2-7
D gene: TRBD2
CDR3 protein: CASSQKGLAEYEQYF
CDR3 DNA: TGTGCCAGCAGCCAAAAGGGACTAGCGGAATACGAGCAGTACTTC

V gene: TRBV5-6
clone size: .
J gene: TRBJ2-5
D gene: TRBD2
CDR3 protein: CASSLEGLPTQYF
CDR3 DNA: TGTGCCAGCAGCCTGGAGGGACTACCGACCCAGTACTTC

V gene: TRBV5-8
clone size: .
J gene: TRBJ1-2
D gene: TRBD1
CDR3 protein: CASSSRDRVTGYGYTF
CDR3 DNA: TGTGCCAGCAGCTCCCGGGACAGGGTTACCGGGTATGGCTACACCTTC

V gene: TRBV9
clone size: .
J gene: TRBJ2-3
D gene: TRBD2
CDR3 protein: CASSVAGSGGYRTDTQYF
CDR3 DNA: TGTGCCAGCAGCGTAGCGGGCAGCGGGGGCTACCGCACAGATACGCAGTATTTT

V gene: TRBV11-3
clone size: .
J gene: TRBJ1-2
D gene: .
CDR3 protein: CASSLNPGIGSTF
CDR3 DNA: TGTGCCAGCAGCTTAAACCCCGGTATTGGTAGTACCTTC

V gene: TRBV15
clone size: .
J gene: TRBJ2-1
D gene: TRBD1
CDR3 protein: CATSRNRQGDEQFF
CDR3 DNA: TGTGCCACCAGCAGGAACCGACAGGGCGATGAGCAGTTCTTC

V gene: TRBV7-3
clone size: .
J gene: TRBJ2-3
D gene: TRBD1
CDR3 protein: CASRQQGGTDTQYF
CDR3 DNA: TGTGCCAGCAGGCAACAGGGGGGCACAGATACGCAGTATTTT

V gene: TRBV29-1
clone size: .
J gene: TRBJ2-3
D gene: .
CDR3 protein: CSVEVTPRGDTQYF
CDR3 DNA: TGCAGCGTTGAAGTGACACCCCGGGGAGACACGCAGTATTTT

V gene: TRBV11-2
clone size: .
J gene: TRBJ1-1
D gene: .
CDR3 protein: CASSSPRDKNTEAFF
CDR3 DNA: TGTGCCAGCAGCTCCCCCCGGGACAAGAACACTGAAGCTTTCTTT

V gene: TRBV10-3
clone size: .
J gene: TRBJ1-3
D gene: .
CDR3 protein: CAISEGSGPGNTIYF
CDR3 DNA: TGTGCCATCAGTGAGGGGTCAGGGCCTGGAAACACCATATATTTT

V gene: TRBV9
clone size: .
J gene: TRBJ2-7
D gene: TRBD1
CDR3 protein: CASSKGQRLYF
CDR3 DNA: TGTGCCAGCAGTAAGGGACAGAGACTGTACTTC

V gene: TRBV30
clone size: .
J gene: TRBJ2-7
D gene: TRBD1
CDR3 protein: CAWSIIAGQGSHEQYF
CDR3 DNA: TGTGCCTGGAGTATTATCGCGGGACAGGGATCCCACGAGCAGTACTTC

V gene: TRBV11-2
clone size: .
J gene: TRBJ1-3
D gene: .
CDR3 protein: CASSRKGVGGNTIYF
CDR3 DNA: TGTGCCAGCAGCCGCAAAGGGGTTGGGGGAAACACCATATATTTT

V gene: TRBV6-1
clone size: .
J gene: TRBJ1-5
D gene: .
CDR3 protein: CASSGHTEANQPQHF
CDR3 DNA: TGTGCCAGCTCGGGACACACAGAAGCCAATCAGCCCCAGCATTTT

V gene: TRBV10-2
clone size: .
J gene: TRBJ1-5
D gene: TRBD1
CDR3 protein: CASATGDQPQHF
CDR3 DNA: TGCGCCAGCGCAACAGGGGATCAGCCCCAGCATTTT

V gene: TRBV7-9
clone size: .
J gene: TRBJ1-2
D gene: TRBD1
CDR3 protein: CASSSLGDRDGYTF
CDR3 DNA: TGTGCCAGCAGCTCACTTGGGGACAGGGATGGCTACACCTTC

V gene: TRBV7-7
clone size: once
J gene: TRBJ2-2
D gene: TRBD2
CDR3 protein: CASSQGLAGGTGELFF
CDR3 DNA: TGTGCCAGCAGCCAAGGACTAGCGGGGGGTACCGGGGAGCTGTTTTTT

V gene: TRBV10-2
clone size: .
J gene: TRBJ2-7
D gene: .
CDR3 protein: CASSAISYEQYF
CDR3 DNA: TGCGCCAGCAGTGCCATCTCCTACGAGCAGTACTTC

V gene: TRBV9
clone size: .
J gene: TRBJ1-2
D gene: .
CDR3 protein: CASSVGPGQGNYGYTF
CDR3 DNA: TGTGCCAGCAGCGTAGGGCCAGGGCAAGGTAACTATGGCTACACCTTC

V gene: TRBV6-5
clone size: .
J gene: TRBJ2-7
D gene: .
CDR3 protein: CASSKNGAYEQYF
CDR3 DNA: TGTGCCAGCAGCAAGAACGGAGCCTACGAGCAGTACTTC

V gene: TRBV5-6
clone size: few
J gene: TRBJ1-4
D gene: .
CDR3 protein: CASSLWGLATNEKLFF
CDR3 DNA: TGTGCCAGCAGCTTATGGGGACTTGCAACTAATGAAAAACTGTTTTTT

V gene: TRBV5-1
clone size: .
J gene: TRBJ1-2
D gene: .
CDR3 protein: CASSLGQQVYGYTF
CDR3 DNA: TGCGCCAGCAGCTTGGGACAGCAAGTCTATGGCTACACCTTC

V gene: TRBV4-3
clone size: .
J gene: TRBJ2-5
D gene: .
CDR3 protein: CASSLTERQTQYF
CDR3 DNA: TGCGCCAGCAGCCTAACCGAGCGACAGACCCAGTACTTC